This TCR beta chain stems from a study of T-cell memory formation after mild COVID-19. As for the study in general: Clustering of TCRs was largely donor specific.

Deletions cut 4 bases from V and 4 bases from J, with 2 bases between. The germline CDR1 and CDR2 sequences are SEHNR and FQNEAQ (reference sequence). This CDR3 has 11 residues. This clonotype was seen ten or more times. Its antigen remains unidentified. The authors produced TCR alpha and TCR beta cDNA libraries with sample barcodes and UMIs by 5'RACE using constant-segment primers. TCRdb reprocessed the 5' RACE reads via MiXCR and lists one record per CDR3 protein. The sample comprises hundreds of thousands of distinct CDR3 sequences, about 20% of which are singletons, and 8.4% rests with the top ten. Broader study findings: Day 15 to 85 contracting clones showed balanced CD4/CD8; day 15 to 37 expanders favored CD4+.

Sequencing was performed on PBMCs or a T cell subset sorted from them (not recorded which). The chain recombines TRBV7-9 with TRBJ1-3, with D unclear. The TCR sequence derives from an adult woman who had mild COVID-19 (a few samples of this study predate the infection). Cell type and time point are not known. Here the CDR3 DNA reads TGTGCCAGCAGCTCCGGAAACACCATATATTTT. The encoded protein is CASSSGNTIYF.